Described below is a single TCR beta chain sequence and its context. The target antigen is unknown. Trimming cost V 2 bases and J 4 bases, with 12 bases left between them. In germline, CDR1 is SGHDT, CDR2 YYEEEE. The CDR3 sequence is 14 residues long. Libraries for TCRalpha and TCRbeta carried sample barcodes and unique molecular identifiers via 5'RACE. TCRdb redid the calling of the 5' RACE reads with MiXCR, one entry per CDR3 protein. The sample contains about 620,000 distinct CDR3 sequences, about a sixth of which appear only once. The sample belongs to a study of T-cell memory formation after mild COVID-19. General study findings and limits: Contracting clones, day 15 to 85, had balanced CD4/CD8, and later expanders favored CD4+. CM and EM subsets held most contracting CD4+ clones; EMRA held CD8+ ones. Cross-reactive memory appears to have joined, as suggested by some responding clones showing up in pre-infection memory.

The source material was PBMCs or a T cell subset sorted from them (not recorded which). This receptor was taken from an adult woman who had mild COVID-19 (a few samples of this study predate the infection). Cell type and time point are not known. The gene calls are TRBV5-6 and TRBJ1-2; no clear D gene. The CDR3 is CASSLGRMGYGYTF. CDR3 sequence (DNA): TGTGCCAGCAGCTTAGGGCGTATGGGCTATGGCTACACCTTC.